Listed below are T cell receptor beta chains from one sample, sequenced in a study of Graves' ophthalmopathy and Graves' hyperthyroidism. TCRdb reprocessed the multiplex PCR reads via MiXCR and lists one record per CDR3 protein. Among some 750,000 distinct CDR3 sequences listed, 35% to 50% were seen once. The source material was peripheral blood. The source is an adult man with Graves' ophthalmopathy. The conserved cysteine and the conserved F or W are not part of the CDR3 here. Fields, in order: J gene, D gene, V gene, CDR3 protein. A D gene is named only where the DNA matches it firmly.

>TRBJ1-3|-|TRBV7-9
TSSRDSGNTIY
>TRBJ2-6|TRBD1|TRBV29-1
SVEETGGLSGANVLT
>TRBJ1-4|-|TRBV9
ASSVAGGHEKLF
>TRBJ2-7|TRBD1|TRBV19
ATSPRDSSGYEQY
>TRBJ1-1|-|TRBV19
ASSSGAENTEAF
>TRBJ2-7|TRBD2|TRBV29-1
SVTRGDAEQY
>TRBJ1-2|TRBD1|TRBV19
ASRRQGPRTNYGYT
>TRBJ1-6|-|TRBV10-3
ASTQTENSPLH
>TRBJ1-3|-|TRBV2
ASTPRESGNTIY
>TRBJ1-5|-|TRBV19
VSSIVGQRNQPQH